The present T cell receptor (beta chain) was sequenced within a study of CD8+ T cells in alopecia areata. Study-wide results and caveats: Sequencing of scalp samples also captures resident alphabeta T cells of normal skin.

Sequencing used cDNA as its template, made by extracting RNA and reverse transcribing it. The protocol was immunoSEQ multiplex PCR, while the TCRdb copy is restricted to in-frame clones and leaves out a portion. This sample has 140,000 or so clones, with approximately 50% found just once. Germline values: CDR1 SQVTM, CDR2 ANQGSEA. V shed 6 bases, J shed 4 bases, and the junction held 7 bases outside the gene matches. There are 16 residues in the CDR3. About this clone itself: Its antigen is still unknown.

This receptor was taken from a human donor with alopecia areata. The chain couples TRBV29-1 to TRBJ2-2, with 14 bases fitting TRBD2. The sample in question was CD4+ T cells sorted from blood, obtained at week 0. The CDR3 sequence is CSVAGLAGESTGELFF. The CDR3 DNA reads as TGCAGCGTAGCGGGACTAGCGGGGGAATCCACCGGGGAGCTGTTTTTT.